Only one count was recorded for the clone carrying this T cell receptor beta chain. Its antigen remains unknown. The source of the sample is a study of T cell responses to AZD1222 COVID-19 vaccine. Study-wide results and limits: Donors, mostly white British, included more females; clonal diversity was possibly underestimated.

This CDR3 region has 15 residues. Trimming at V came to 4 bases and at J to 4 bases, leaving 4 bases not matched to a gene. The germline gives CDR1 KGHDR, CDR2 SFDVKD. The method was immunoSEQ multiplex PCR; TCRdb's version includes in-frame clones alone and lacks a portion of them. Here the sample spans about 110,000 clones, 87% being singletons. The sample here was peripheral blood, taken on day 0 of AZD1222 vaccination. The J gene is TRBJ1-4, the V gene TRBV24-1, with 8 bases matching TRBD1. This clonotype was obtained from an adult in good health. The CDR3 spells CATSEGQAINEKLFF. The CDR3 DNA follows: TGTGCCACCAGTGAGGGACAGGCGATTAATGAAAAACTGTTTTTT.